The 27 T cell receptor beta chains listed next were all sequenced from one sample in a study of T cell repertoires in cytomegalovirus infection. The antigens for these receptors are not known. TCRdb redid the calling of the reads with MiXCR, one entry per CDR3 protein. The sample includes under 150,000 distinct CDR3 sequences, more than 20% seen only once; the top ten take roughly 35%. Sequences were obtained from PBMCs, sequenced either directly or after in vitro stimulation (not recorded which). The receptor set was obtained from a human donor in good health (CMV status not recorded). Some clones in this sample may be carry-over from other donors' samples.

The chain is built from TRBV12-3 or TRBV12-4 and TRBJ2-5; 9 bases match TRBD1. This CDR3 has 14 residues. J was trimmed by 5 bases and V by 6 bases; bases with no gene match: 7. The CDR3 loop is CASSRDRVDETQYF. The CDR3 DNA reads TGTGCCAGCAGCAGGGACAGGGTGGATGAGACCCAGTACTTC.

The J gene is TRBJ1-1, the V gene TRBV12-5, with 7 bases fitting TRBD1. The CDR3 extends over 15 amino acids. From germline, CDR1 is LGHNT and CDR2 FRNRAP. The junction had 4 bases not matched to a gene; V was cut back by 1 base and J by 2 bases. CDR3 nucleotides: TGTGCTAGTGGTTTGGGAGGGGGCCAAAACACTGAAGCTTTCTTT. Its translation is CASGLGGGQNTEAFF.

This clonotype was counted many times. The V gene is TRBV18, the J gene TRBJ2-5; D possibly corresponds to TRBD2 (6 bases). V gave up 5 bases and J gave up 5 bases, with 12 bases separating them. Germline assignment: CDR1 KGHSH and CDR2 LQKENI. The CDR3 runs to 13 residues. The CDR3 DNA reads as TGTGCCAGCTCAAGTGCGGGGTCGGAGACCCAGTACTTC. It is translated as CASSSAGSETQYF.

In its sample, this clonotype was seen once. The chain uses TRBV6-1 and TRBJ2-7; D is ambiguous. The CDR3 is made up of 12 amino acids. Germline CDR1 is MNHNS and CDR2 is SASEGT. V gave up 5 bases and J gave up 7 bases, with 12 bases separating them. CDR3 residues: CASSPTYREQYV. The CDR3 nucleotides are TGTGCCAGCAGTCCCACGTATCGGGAGCAGTACGTC.

The J gene is TRBJ1-2, the V gene TRBV25-1, with a tentative D call TRBD1 (6 bases). Trimming took off 4 bases at V and 6 bases at J, with 18 bases between the two ends. The CDR3 runs to 15 residues. The germline V gene encodes CDR1 MGHDK and CDR2 SYGVNS. CDR3 DNA sequence: TGTGCCAGCAGTGGACTAGACAGGTTGGAGGATGGCTACACCTTC. It encodes CASSGLDRLEDGYTF.

The rearrangement joins TRBV9 to TRBJ2-7; possible D gene TRBD2, 6 bases. From germline, CDR1 is SGDLS and CDR2 YYNGEE. The V gene lost 2 bases and the J gene lost 0 bases, with 9 bases spanning the gap. There are 14 residues in the CDR3. In nucleotides, the CDR3 is TGTGCCAGCAGCGTGGGGGAGGTCTCCTACGAGCAGTACTTC. This codes for CASSVGEVSYEQYF.

This clonotype has at least ten counts. CDR3 residues: CASSSTDRLSYNEQFF. CDR3 nucleotide sequence: TGTGCCAGCAGCTCCACCGACAGGCTGTCCTACAATGAGCAGTTCTTC. The chain recombines TRBV7-9 with TRBJ2-1, with D possibly TRBD1 on 6 matching bases. V was cut by 4 bases and J by 1 base, with 14 bases left in between. The CDR3 has 16 amino acids. Per germline, CDR1 SEHNR and CDR2 FQNEAQ (reference sequence).

The chain is built from TRBV28 and TRBJ2-7; possibly TRBD1 or TRBD2 for D (5 bases each). The germline V gene encodes CDR1 MDHEN and CDR2 SYDVKM. Trimming cost V 5 bases and J 0 bases, with 14 bases left between them. The CDR3 totals 15 residues. Here the CDR3 DNA reads TGTGCCAGCAGTAAACCGGGACGGCTCTCCTACGAGCAGTACTTC. It is translated as CASSKPGRLSYEQYF.

The chain combines TRBV27 with TRBJ1-2, with D possibly matching TRBD1 (5 bases). CDR1 and CDR2 from the germline V gene are MNHEY and SMNVEV (reference sequence). The CDR3 is 14 residues long. V was pared by 2 bases and J by 2 bases, with 9 bases between. CDR3 DNA: TGTGCCAGCAGTTTAAGGGGCGGAAACTATGGCTACACCTTC. It encodes CASSLRGGNYGYTF.

A few counts support this clonotype. The gene calls are TRBV7-2 and TRBJ2-3; D uncertain. V was cut by 5 bases and J by 3 bases, with 6 bases left in between. This CDR3 has 12 residues. The germline V gene has CDR1 SGHTA and CDR2 FQGNSA. This CDR3 reads CASSPGTDTQYF. CDR3 coding DNA: TGTGCCAGCAGCCCCGGGACAGATACGCAGTATTTT.

The chain has TRBV6-2 or TRBV6-3 and TRBJ2-7, with a possible D match to TRBD2 (6 bases). Deletions cut 5 bases from V and 2 bases from J, with 13 bases between. In germline, CDR1 is MNHEY, CDR2 SVGEGT. CDR3 size: 14 residues. DNA for the CDR3: TGTGCCAGCAGTCCGAGGCGGGACCCCTACGAGCAGTACTTC. Its translation is CASSPRRDPYEQYF.

The rearrangement uses TRBV12-3 or TRBV12-4 and TRBJ1-1; TRBD1 might be the D (6 bases). CDR3 size: 14 residues. The V end was cut by 7 bases, the J end by 5 bases, with 17 bases between. CDR3 sequence reads: CASTAVGGRTEAFF. CDR3 bases: TGTGCCAGCACCGCGGTTGGGGGGCGGACTGAAGCTTTCTTT.

DNA for the CDR3: TGTGCCAGCTCATCGAACCCGCCGCGGCAAGAGACCCAGTACTTC. Translating it yields CASSSNPPRQETQYF. The chain recombines TRBV18 with TRBJ2-5; unclear D gene. In germline, CDR1 is KGHSH, CDR2 LQKENI. The CDR3 is made up of 15 amino acids. V was trimmed by 5 bases and J by 2 bases, leaving 15 bases between them.

Many counts were recorded for this clonotype. The gene calls are TRBV7-2 and TRBJ2-1; D possibly corresponds to TRBD2 (6 bases). This CDR3 has 14 amino acids. The V gene's germline CDR1 is SGHTA and CDR2 FQGNSA. V shed 5 bases and J shed 7 bases, with 15 bases lying between them. CDR3 DNA sequence: TGTGCCAGCAGCCAGACTAGGAGAACGAATGAGCAGTTCTTC. Translating gives CASSQTRRTNEQFF.

J is TRBJ2-6 and V is TRBV4-3; D is possibly TRBD1 (5 bases). The CDR3 is made up of 20 amino acids. V dropped 0 bases and J dropped 0 bases, with 18 bases sitting between them. Germline assignment: CDR1 LGHNA and CDR2 YSLEER. The CDR3 loop reads CASSQDLRTRAYSGANVLTF. The CDR3 nucleotides read TGCGCCAGCAGCCAAGATTTAAGGACAAGGGCCTACTCTGGGGCCAACGTCCTGACTTTC.

This clonotype was detected a few times. This chain joins TRBV11-2 and TRBJ2-5; D gene unclear. The CDR3 has 13 amino acids. V was trimmed by 5 bases and J by 3 bases, leaving 10 bases between them. Germline lookup yields CDR1 SGHAT and CDR2 FQNNGV. The CDR3 region has the DNA TGTGCCAGCAGCCTCGGCTATAAAGAGACCCAGTACTTC. It yields the protein CASSLGYKETQYF.

This clonotype was counted a few times. The chain combines TRBV6-2 or TRBV6-3 with TRBJ1-5; weak D call: TRBD1 (5 bases). Germline assignment: CDR1 MNHEY and CDR2 SVGEGT. Trimming left V 5 bases short and J 0 bases short, with 14 bases between. The CDR3 is 16 amino acids. The CDR3 sequence: CASSEKQAHSNQPQHF. The CDR3 DNA sequence: TGTGCCAGCAGTGAGAAACAGGCCCATAGCAATCAGCCCCAGCATTTT.

This rearrangement joins TRBV5-1 to TRBJ2-5; 12 bases line up with TRBD1. The V and J ends lost 3 bases and 4 bases, in that order; junction bases with no gene match: 7. Germline V gene lookup returns CDR1 SGHRS and CDR2 YFSETQ. The CDR3 has 16 amino acids. CDR3 DNA: TGCGCCAGCAGCTCGGGACAGGGGGCCTACGGAGAGACCCAGTACTTC. Translated, it gives CASSSGQGAYGETQYF.

This clonotype was found a few times. The V and J genes are TRBV19 and TRBJ2-7, with D maybe TRBD2 (6 bases). The V and J ends lost 4 bases and 0 bases respectively, with 10 bases between them. Germline V gene lookup returns CDR1 LNHDA and CDR2 SQIVND (reference sequence). CDR3 length: 14 residues. CDR3 loop: CASSTRTNSYEQYF. The CDR3 coding sequence is TGTGCCAGTAGTACAAGGACTAACTCCTACGAGCAGTACTTC.

This clonotype was seen many times. The chain joins TRBV4-3 to TRBJ2-1, with D tentatively TRBD2 (6 bases). Germline CDR1 LGHNA, CDR2 YSLEER. V lost 6 bases, J lost 3 bases, and 30 bases lay in between. The CDR3 has 20 residues. The CDR3 sequence is CASSEFEWSVAAGSYNEQFF. The CDR3 region has the DNA TGCGCCAGCAGTGAGTTTGAGTGGTCGGTAGCGGCCGGGAGCTACAATGAGCAGTTCTTC.

This clonotype was found many times. J is TRBJ2-1 and V is TRBV7-8; weak D call: TRBD1 (5 bases). This CDR3 has 15 residues. Germline V gene lookup returns CDR1 SGHVS and CDR2 FQNEAQ. V was shortened by 5 bases and J by 3 bases, with 14 bases between the two germline ends. As DNA, the CDR3 is TGTGCCAGCAGCGGGCAGGGTAGAATCTACAATGAGCAGTTCTTC. This translates into CASSGQGRIYNEQFF.

This chain links TRBV6-2 or TRBV6-3 with TRBJ2-3; tentatively, D is TRBD2 (6 bases). Germline V gene data show CDR1 as MNHEY and CDR2 as SVGEGT. There are 17 residues in the CDR3. V was trimmed by 6 bases and J by 4 bases, leaving 23 bases between them. The DNA for the CDR3 is TGTGCCAGCAGACCACTGACTAGTCGGTCTGTCGCAGATACGCAGTATTTT. This gives the protein CASRPLTSRSVADTQYF.

There are many counts of this clonotype. The chain has TRBV11-2 and TRBJ2-3, with D tentatively TRBD2 (5 bases). Trimming shortened V by 2 bases and J by 0 bases, and 9 bases separated the two germline ends. Germline-derived CDR1 and CDR2 are SGHAT and FQNNGV. The CDR3 extends over 15 amino acids. In DNA, the CDR3 is TGTGCCAGCAGCTTATTAGCGACTAGCACAGATACGCAGTATTTT. This translates into CASSLLATSTDTQYF. The full variable domain, with the rest looked up from reference TRBV11-2 and TRBJ2-3, is EAGVAQSPRYKIIEKRQSVAFWCNPISGHATLYWYQQILGQGPKLLIQFQNNGVVDDSQLPKDRFSAERLKGVDSTLKIQPAKLEDSAVYLCASSLLATSTDTQYFGPGTRLTVL.

This clonotype was observed a few times. The chain joins TRBV13 to TRBJ2-1; TRBD2 matches 11 bases. The CDR3 is 18 amino acids. Germline V CDR1 and CDR2: PRHDT, FYEKMQ (reference sequence). With 2 bases clipped from V and 8 bases from J, the junction kept 14 bases outside the gene matches. Written as DNA, the CDR3 is TGTGCCAGCAGCTTACCAACTCCACTAGCGGGAGTTCCGGATGAGCAGTTCTTC. This translates into CASSLPTPLAGVPDEQFF.

This clonotype has more than one count but fewer than ten. J is TRBJ2-3 and V is TRBV6-2 or TRBV6-3; 9 bases line up with TRBD1. V lost 5 bases to trimming and J lost 6 bases; unmatched junction nucleotides: 6. The CDR3 length is 14 residues. Germline assignment: CDR1 MNHEY and CDR2 SVGEGT. CDR3 DNA sequence: TGTGCCAGCAGTCAAGGACAGGGGAGGGATACGCAGTATTTT. Amino acids: CASSQGQGRDTQYF.

This rearrangement joins TRBV20-1 to TRBJ2-7, with unresolved D. The CDR3 has 12 residues. Germline V CDR1 and CDR2: DFQATT, SNEGSKA (reference sequence). Between the trimmed V and J ends, which lost 0 bases and 6 bases, there was a span of 9 bases. The CDR3, as DNA: TGCAGTGCTAGAGAGGATCCGCGCGAGCAGTACTTC. Its translation: CSAREDPREQYF.

The gene calls are TRBV19 and TRBJ1-1, with 9 bases fitting TRBD1. V shed 5 bases, J shed 7 bases, and the junction held 5 bases outside the gene matches. The CDR3 contains 13 residues. Germline CDR1 LNHDA, CDR2 SQIVND (reference sequence). As DNA, the CDR3 is TGTGCCAGTAGTGGACAGGGGAATTTTGAAGCTTTCTTT. Residues: CASSGQGNFEAFF.